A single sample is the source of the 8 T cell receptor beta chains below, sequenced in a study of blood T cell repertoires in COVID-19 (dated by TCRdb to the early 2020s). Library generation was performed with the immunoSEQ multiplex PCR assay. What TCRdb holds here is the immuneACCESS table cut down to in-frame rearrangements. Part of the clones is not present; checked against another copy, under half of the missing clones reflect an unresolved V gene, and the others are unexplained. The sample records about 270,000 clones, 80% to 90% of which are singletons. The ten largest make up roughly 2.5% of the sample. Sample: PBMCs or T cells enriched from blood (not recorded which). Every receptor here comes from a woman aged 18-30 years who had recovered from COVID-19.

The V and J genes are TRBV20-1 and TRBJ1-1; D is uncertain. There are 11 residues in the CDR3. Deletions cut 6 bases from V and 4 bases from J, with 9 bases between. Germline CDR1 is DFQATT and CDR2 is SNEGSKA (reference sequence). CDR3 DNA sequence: TGCAGTGCAAGTATGGCCACTGAAGCTTTCTTT. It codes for CSASMATEAFF.

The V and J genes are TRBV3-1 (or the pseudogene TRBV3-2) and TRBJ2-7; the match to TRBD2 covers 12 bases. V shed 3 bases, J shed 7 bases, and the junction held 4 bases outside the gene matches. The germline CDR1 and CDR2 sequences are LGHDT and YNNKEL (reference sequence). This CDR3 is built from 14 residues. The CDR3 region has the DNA TGTGCCAGCAGCCAGCAGGGGACTAGCGGGGAGCAGTACTTC. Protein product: CASSQQGTSGEQYF.

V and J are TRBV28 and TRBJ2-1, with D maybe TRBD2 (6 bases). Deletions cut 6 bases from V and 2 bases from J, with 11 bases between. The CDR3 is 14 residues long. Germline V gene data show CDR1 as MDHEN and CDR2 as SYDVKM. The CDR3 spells CASRRDSTYNEQFF. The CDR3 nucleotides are TGTGCCAGCAGGCGGGACTCAACCTACAATGAGCAGTTCTTC.

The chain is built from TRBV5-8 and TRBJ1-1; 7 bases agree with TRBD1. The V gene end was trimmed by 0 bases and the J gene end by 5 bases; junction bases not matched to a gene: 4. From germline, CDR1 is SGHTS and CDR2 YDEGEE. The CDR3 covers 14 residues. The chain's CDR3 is CASSLAEGATEAFF. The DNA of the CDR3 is TGTGCCAGCAGCTTGGCCGAGGGGGCAACTGAAGCTTTCTTT.

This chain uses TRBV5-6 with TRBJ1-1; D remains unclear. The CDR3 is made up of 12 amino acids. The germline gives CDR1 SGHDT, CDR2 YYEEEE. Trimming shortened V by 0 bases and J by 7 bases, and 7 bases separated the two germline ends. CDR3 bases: TGTGCCAGCAGCTTGGGGCACCTTGAAGCTTTCTTT. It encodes CASSLGHLEAFF. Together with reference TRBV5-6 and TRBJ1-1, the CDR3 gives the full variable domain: DAGVTQSPTHLIKTRGQQVTLRCSPKSGHDTVSWYQQALGQGPQFIFQYYEEEERQRGNFPDRFSGHQFPNYSSELNVNALLLGDSALYLCASSLGHLEAFFGQGTRLTVV.

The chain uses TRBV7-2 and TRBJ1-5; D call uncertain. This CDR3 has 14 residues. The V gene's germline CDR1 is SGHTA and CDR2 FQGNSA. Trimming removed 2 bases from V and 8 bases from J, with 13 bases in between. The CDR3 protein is CASSLPGYGKPQHF. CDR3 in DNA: TGTGCCAGCAGCTTACCGGGGTATGGAAAGCCCCAGCATTTT.

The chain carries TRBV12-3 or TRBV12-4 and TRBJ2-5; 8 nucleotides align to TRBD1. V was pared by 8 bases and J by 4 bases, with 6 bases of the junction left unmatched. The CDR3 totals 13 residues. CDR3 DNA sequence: TGTGCCAGCTTCGCAGGGGGCCCAGAGACCCAGTACTTC. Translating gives CASFAGGPETQYF.

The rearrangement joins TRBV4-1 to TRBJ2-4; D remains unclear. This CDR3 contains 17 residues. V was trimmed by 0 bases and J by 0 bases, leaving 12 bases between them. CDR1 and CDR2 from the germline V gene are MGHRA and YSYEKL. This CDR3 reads CASSQDSTLVAKNIQYF. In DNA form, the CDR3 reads TGCGCCAGCAGCCAAGATAGCACCCTAGTAGCCAAAAACATTCAGTACTTC.